What follows is one TCR beta chain and its context. Clones were sequenced by immunoSEQ multiplex PCR, and TCRdb holds only the in-frame ones, with some missing. The sample holds 49,000 or so clones, roughly 80% seen once. The data are from a study of PD-1 blockade in mismatch repair-deficient tumors. Across the study: Patients had approximately 11 mismatch repair-deficient cancer types and were previously treated and progressing.

From germline, CDR1 is SEHNR and CDR2 FQNEAQ (reference sequence). This CDR3 comprises 13 residues. The V end was cut by 5 bases, the J end by 0 bases, with 5 bases between. The specimen comprised peripheral blood, sampled 20 weeks after starting pembrolizumab. The clonotype originates from an adult with mismatch repair-deficient cancer. This rearrangement joins TRBV7-9 to TRBJ1-3; no clear D. The CDR3 region has the DNA TGTGCCAGCAGCGAGACCTCTGGAAACACCATATATTTT. The encoded protein is CASSETSGNTIYF.